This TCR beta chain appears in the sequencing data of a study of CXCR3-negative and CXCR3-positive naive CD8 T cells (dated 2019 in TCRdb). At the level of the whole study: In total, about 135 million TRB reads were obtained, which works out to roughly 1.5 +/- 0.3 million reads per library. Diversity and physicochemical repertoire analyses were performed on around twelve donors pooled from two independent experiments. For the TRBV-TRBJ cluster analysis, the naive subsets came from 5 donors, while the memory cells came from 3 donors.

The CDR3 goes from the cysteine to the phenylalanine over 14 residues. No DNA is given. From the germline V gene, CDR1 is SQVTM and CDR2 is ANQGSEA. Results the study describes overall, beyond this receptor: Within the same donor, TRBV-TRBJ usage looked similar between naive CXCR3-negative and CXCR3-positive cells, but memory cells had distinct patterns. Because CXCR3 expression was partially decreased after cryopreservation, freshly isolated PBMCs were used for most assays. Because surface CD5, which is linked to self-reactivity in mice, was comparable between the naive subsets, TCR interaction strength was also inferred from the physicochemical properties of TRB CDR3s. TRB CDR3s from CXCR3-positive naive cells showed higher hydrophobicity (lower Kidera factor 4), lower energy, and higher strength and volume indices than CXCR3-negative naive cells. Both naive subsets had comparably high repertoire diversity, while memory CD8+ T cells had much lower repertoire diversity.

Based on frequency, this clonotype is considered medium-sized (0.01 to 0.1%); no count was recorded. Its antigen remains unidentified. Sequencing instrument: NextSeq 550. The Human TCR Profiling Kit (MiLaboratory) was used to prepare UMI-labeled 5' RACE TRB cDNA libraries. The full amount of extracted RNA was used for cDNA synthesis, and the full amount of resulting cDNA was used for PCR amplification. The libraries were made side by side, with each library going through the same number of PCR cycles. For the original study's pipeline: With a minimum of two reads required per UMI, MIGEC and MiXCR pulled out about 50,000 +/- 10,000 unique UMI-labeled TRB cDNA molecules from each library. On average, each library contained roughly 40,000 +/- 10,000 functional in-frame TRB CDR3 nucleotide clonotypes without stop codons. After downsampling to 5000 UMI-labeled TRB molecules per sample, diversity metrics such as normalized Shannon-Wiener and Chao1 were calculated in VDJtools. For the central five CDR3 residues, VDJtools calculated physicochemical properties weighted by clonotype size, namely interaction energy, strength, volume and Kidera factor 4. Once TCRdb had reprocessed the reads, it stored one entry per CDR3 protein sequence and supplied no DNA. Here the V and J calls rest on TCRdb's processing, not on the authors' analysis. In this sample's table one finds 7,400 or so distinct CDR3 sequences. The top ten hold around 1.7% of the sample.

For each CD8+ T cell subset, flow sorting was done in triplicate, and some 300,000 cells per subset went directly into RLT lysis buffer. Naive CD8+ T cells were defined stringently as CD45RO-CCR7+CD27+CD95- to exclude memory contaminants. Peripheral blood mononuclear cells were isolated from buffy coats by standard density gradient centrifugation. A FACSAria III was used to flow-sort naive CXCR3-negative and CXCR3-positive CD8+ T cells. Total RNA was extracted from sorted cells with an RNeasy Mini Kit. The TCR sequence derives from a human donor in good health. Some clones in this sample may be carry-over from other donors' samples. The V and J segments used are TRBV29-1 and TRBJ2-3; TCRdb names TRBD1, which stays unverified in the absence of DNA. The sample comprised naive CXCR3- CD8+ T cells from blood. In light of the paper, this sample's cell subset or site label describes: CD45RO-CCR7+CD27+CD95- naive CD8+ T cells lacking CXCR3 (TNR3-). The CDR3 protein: CSAGGAGNTDTQYF.